This T cell receptor beta chain is from a study of blood T cell repertoires in COVID-19. Participants reported their clinical history, and cohort assignment relied on those reports. The germline V gene has CDR1 DFQATT and CDR2 SNEGSKA (reference sequence). The CDR3 runs to 14 residues. V was pared by 4 bases and J by 2 bases, with 15 bases between. Only in-frame clones appear in the TCRdb table, and some are missing; sequencing was by immunoSEQ multiplex PCR. The table records around 280,000 clones, 87% of them present only once. Material for sequencing was PBMCs or T cells enriched from blood (not recorded which). The sequence was collected from a woman aged 40 to 55 who had recovered from COVID-19. The V call is TRBV20-1, the J call TRBJ2-7; D may be TRBD2 (6 bases). Written as DNA, the CDR3 is TGCAGTGCTACTGAACCGGGACTCACCTACGAGCAGTACTTC. Its protein is CSATEPGLTYEQYF.